This T cell receptor beta chain was documented in a study of neurological immune-mediated disorders. From the 5' RACE reads, TCRdb called clonotypes with MiXCR, one entry per CDR3 protein. Here the sample spans about 66,000 distinct CDR3 sequences, approximately 4.1% being singletons. The sample holds a few counts of this clonotype. The junction shows a germline mismatch at one end, possibly a read error. CDR3 length: 14 residues. CDR1 DFQATT and CDR2 SNEGSKA come from the germline V gene (reference sequence). The chain has TRBV20-1 and TRBJ1-5; D gene unclear. Sequenced sample: PBMCs. The sequence derives from a man aged 25 to 40 with multiple sclerosis. The CDR3 bases are TGCAGTGCTAGTCTGGGAGATAGCAATCAGCCCCAGAATTTT. Its translation: CSASLGDSNQPQNF.